The 16 T cell receptor beta chains below all came from one sample that was sequenced in a study of blood T cell repertoires in COVID-19. Produced via immunoSEQ multiplex PCR; TCRdb's table is partial and in-frame only. This sample has some 250,000 clones, with approximately 80% found just once. The sequenced sample was peripheral blood. The receptor source for this set is a woman of 80 years or more with COVID-19, enrolled during active disease.

The chain employs TRBV30 and TRBJ2-7, with D unresolved. Trimming left V 4 bases short and J 2 bases short, with 15 bases between. Germline lookup yields CDR1 GTSNPN and CDR2 SVGIG (reference sequence). The CDR3 consists of 14 residues. CDR3 bases: TGTGCCTGGAAACCCTGGGCCACGACCTACGAGCAGTACTTC. Translating it yields CAWKPWATTYEQYF.

The chain links TRBV10-3 to TRBJ2-7, with D maybe TRBD1 (6 bases). This CDR3 spans 14 amino acids. Trimming took off 10 bases at V and 2 bases at J, with 18 bases between the two ends. Germline V lookup: CDR1 ENHRY, CDR2 SYGVKD. In nucleotides, the CDR3 is TGTGCCACTGGGCGAAGACAGGACACCTACGAGCAGTACTTC. Encoded protein: CATGRRQDTYEQYF.

The chain is built from TRBV21-1 and TRBJ2-5; the table's D call, TRBD2, was not checked against the DNA. TRBV21-1 is designated a pseudogene. The CDR3 sequence is 16 residues long. CDR3 bases: TGTGCCAGCAGCAAAAAGGGGGGGCCTTCTCAAGAGACCCAGTACTTC. Amino acid sequence: CASSKKGGPSQETQYF.

The chain uses TRBV2 and TRBJ1-5; no definite D call. The CDR3 runs to 14 residues. CDR1 is SNHLY, CDR2 FYNNEI, per germline. The V and J ends lost 8 bases and 0 bases respectively, with 11 bases between them. CDR3 nucleotide sequence: TGTGCCAGCCTCGGGATTTATAGCAATCAGCCCCAGCATTTT. Amino acids: CASLGIYSNQPQHF.

The chain is built from TRBV28 and TRBJ1-4; D unresolved. With 3 bases removed from V and 0 bases from J, the gap between germline ends came to 8 bases. This CDR3 contains 15 residues. The V gene's germline CDR1 is MDHEN and CDR2 SYDVKM. The CDR3 protein is CASSLEAPTNEKLFF. DNA for the CDR3: TGTGCCAGCAGTTTGGAGGCACCAACTAATGAAAAACTGTTTTTT.

The V and J genes are TRBV5-1 and TRBJ2-2, with TRBD1 matching over 7 bases. The CDR3 totals 16 residues. V gave up 3 bases and J gave up 3 bases; unmatched junction bases: 8. Germline V lookup: CDR1 SGHRS, CDR2 YFSETQ. The chain's CDR3 is CASSSGPGQHTGELFF. The DNA for the CDR3 is TGCGCCAGCAGCTCGGGTCCGGGACAGCACACCGGGGAGCTGTTTTTT.

This clone showed up just a few times. The chain combines TRBV10-3 with TRBJ1-1; D remains ambiguous. The germline V and J ends were trimmed by 6 bases and 1 base, with 12 bases remaining between them. CDR1 is ENHRY, CDR2 SYGVKD, per germline. CDR3 length: 14 residues. The CDR3 DNA reads as TGTGCCATCAGGCCCCCAGGAACGAACACTGAAGCTTTCTTT. Protein product: CAIRPPGTNTEAFF.

This clone has ten or more counts. The CDR3 reads CASSTRQGGEQYF. The CDR3 DNA is TGCGCCAGCAGTACCAGACAGGGTGGCGAGCAGTACTTC. The chain carries TRBV10-1 and TRBJ2-7; 7 positions match TRBD1. The germline CDR1 and CDR2 sequences are WNHNN and SYGVQD (reference sequence). The CDR3 extends over 13 amino acids. V lost 5 bases and J lost 6; bases outside the gene matches: 7.

The chain employs TRBV19 and TRBJ1-1, with 9 positions matching TRBD1. The CDR3 consists of 16 residues. The V and J ends lost 3 bases and 1 base, in that order; junction bases with no gene match: 6. Per the germline V gene, CDR1 is LNHDA and CDR2 is SQIVND (reference sequence). In nucleotides, the CDR3 is TGTGCCAGTAGTATTGGACAGGGGAGAAGGAACACTGAAGCTTTCTTT. This gives the protein CASSIGQGRRNTEAFF.

Note on this clone: A junction end diverges from the germline sequence, so it may reflect a read error. The chain couples TRBV10-2 to TRBJ2-2, with a tentative D call TRBD2 (6 bases). Germline V lookup: CDR1 WSHSY, CDR2 SAAADI. The CDR3 loop spans 13 amino acids. DNA for the CDR3: TGTACTTTTAGGGAGGAGTACACCGGGGAGCTGTTTTTT. Translation: CTFREEYTGELFF.

Worth noting for this clone: An end of the junction differs from the germline gene, which may be a read error. The chain's CDR3 is CASSDSRFGYTF. CDR3 nucleotides: TGTGCCAGCAGTGACTCGAGGTTTGGCTACACCTTC. This chain joins TRBV6-2 or TRBV6-3 and TRBJ1-2; D not resolved. The germline gives CDR1 MNHEY, CDR2 SVGEGT. The CDR3 extends over 12 amino acids.

This clone was detected only once. The CDR3 loop is CALPVTHGLLSYEQYF. The CDR3 DNA reads TGTGCCCTTCCTGTAACACACGGACTCCTCTCCTACGAGCAGTACTTC. The V call is TRBV9, the J call TRBJ2-7; the D gene is possibly TRBD2 (5 bases). CDR3 length equals 16 residues. V was trimmed by 10 bases and J by 0 bases, leaving 23 bases between them. Germline CDR1 and CDR2: SGDLS and YYNGEE.

The chain links TRBV7-2 to TRBJ2-5, with 8 bases matching TRBD1. CDR3 size: 14 residues. Germline lookup yields CDR1 SGHTA and CDR2 FQGNSA. V lost 4 bases to trimming and J lost 5 bases; unmatched junction nucleotides: 6. The CDR3 region is CASSSGQGRETQYF. The CDR3 DNA follows: TGTGCCAGCAGCTCCGGACAGGGTCGGGAGACCCAGTACTTC. The full variable domain, its missing parts supplied by reference TRBV7-2 and TRBJ2-5, is GAGVSQSPSNKVTEKGKDVELRCDPISGHTALYWYRQSLGQGLEFLIYFQGNSAPDKSGLPSDRFSAERTGGSVSTLTIQRTQQEDSAVYLCASSSGQGRETQYFGPGTRLLVL.

The gene calls are TRBV30 and TRBJ1-6; D is possibly TRBD1 (5 bases). V shed 3 bases and J shed 7 bases, with 16 bases lying between them. The CDR3 is 15 residues long. Per the germline V gene, CDR1 is GTSNPN and CDR2 is SVGIG (reference sequence). The chain's CDR3 is CAWRFGAAQNSPLHF. The DNA for the CDR3 is TGTGCCTGGAGATTTGGGGCAGCGCAAAATTCACCCCTCCACTTT.

This clone was seen more than once but under ten times. The chain recombines TRBV10-3 with TRBJ2-7, with TRBD2 as a possible D gene (6 bases). This CDR3 has 13 amino acids. V shed 8 bases and J shed 3 bases, with 14 bases lying between them. Germline CDR1 ENHRY, CDR2 SYGVKD. Here the CDR3 DNA reads TGTGCCATCGCGGCGGGACCAGTCTACGAGCAGTACTTC. It encodes CAIAAGPVYEQYF.

This clone was detected only a few times. The chain uses TRBV2 and TRBJ1-5; D not resolved. The V gene's germline CDR1 is SNHLY and CDR2 FYNNEI. This CDR3 spans 14 amino acids. With 3 bases removed from V and 0 bases from J, the gap between germline ends came to 6 bases. Written as DNA, the CDR3 is TGTGCCAGCAGTGACAGATTTAGCAATCAGCCCCAGCATTTT. Translated, it gives CASSDRFSNQPQHF.